This passage covers 9 T cell receptor beta chains from one sample sequenced in a study of CD8+ T cells in alopecia areata. Documented treatment: oral pan-JAK inhibitor, 5-10 mg twice daily. In each case, RNA was isolated and then reverse transcribed into cDNA as the sequencing template. Sequenced by immunoSEQ multiplex PCR; TCRdb stores in-frame clones only, minus some. The sample lists about 200,000 clones, 30% to 40% occurring once. The sequencing used CD4+ T cells sorted from blood, collected between weeks 30 and 35, from a patient treated with tofacitinib. The receptors here all came from a human donor with alopecia areata.

The rearrangement joins TRBV6-6 to TRBJ1-2; D is unclear. Trimming cost V 6 bases and J 4 bases, with 12 bases left between them. The germline V gene has CDR1 MNHNY and CDR2 SVGAGI (reference sequence). This CDR3 comprises 13 residues. The CDR3 protein is CASSPDLSYGYTF. The CDR3, as DNA: TGTGCCAGCAGCCCAGACCTTAGCTATGGCTACACCTTC.

In this sample, this clone turned up once. The J gene is TRBJ1-2, the V gene TRBV30, with TRBD1 identical over 8 bases. Germline loops: CDR1 GTSNPN, CDR2 SVGIG (reference sequence). V lost 2 bases to trimming and J lost 9 bases; unmatched junction nucleotides: 11. CDR3 length equals 14 residues. The DNA for the CDR3 is TGTGCCTGGAGTACGAGACAGGGGAGCGCGAGCTACACCTTC. This codes for CAWSTRQGSASYTF.

This rearrangement joins TRBV11-2 to TRBJ1-2; D remains ambiguous. V was trimmed by 4 bases and J by 2 bases, leaving 8 bases between them. The CDR3 is made up of 13 amino acids. CDR1 is SGHAT, CDR2 FQNNGV, per germline. CDR3 loop: CASSSQGNYGYTF. The DNA for the CDR3 is TGTGCCAGCAGCTCTCAAGGAAACTATGGCTACACCTTC.

The gene calls are TRBV2 and TRBJ1-5, with D unclear. This CDR3 has 15 amino acids. The germline CDR1 and CDR2 sequences are SNHLY and FYNNEI. Trimming took 2 bases from V and 4 from J, leaving 12 bases between them. CDR3 bases: TGTGCCAGCAGTGAACCCGGGGTGAAGAATCAGCCCCAGCATTTT. It specifies CASSEPGVKNQPQHF. Full variable domain (rest looked up from reference TRBV2 and TRBJ1-5): EPEVTQTPSHQVTQMGQEVILRCVPISNHLYFYWYRQILGQKVEFLVSFYNNEISEKSEIFDDQFSVERPDGSNFTLKIRSTKLEDSAMYFCASSEPGVKNQPQHFGDGTRLSIL.

The J gene is TRBJ1-1, the V gene TRBV6-5, with 8 bases fitting TRBD1. CDR1 MNHEY and CDR2 SVGAGI come from the germline V gene. The length of the CDR3 is 16 residues. V was pared by 4 bases and J by 0 bases, with 7 bases of the junction left unmatched. The CDR3 here is CASSFRTGYMNTEAFF. The CDR3 bases are TGTGCCAGCAGTTTCCGGACAGGGTACATGAACACTGAAGCTTTCTTT.

The chain carries TRBV29-1 and TRBJ1-1; D not resolved. CDR1 and CDR2 from the germline V gene are SQVTM and ANQGSEA. Trimming pared 1 base from V and 1 base from J, leaving 13 bases between. The CDR3 consists of 15 residues. Written as DNA, the CDR3 is TGCAGCGTTGAAGGTATCACGGGCCGGAACACTGAAGCTTTCTTT. This codes for CSVEGITGRNTEAFF.

The genes are TRBV5-1 and TRBJ1-2; 8 nucleotides agree with TRBD1. The length of the CDR3 is 16 residues. Looked up from germline, CDR1 is SGHRS and CDR2 is YFSETQ. V was clipped by 3 bases and J by 9 bases; unmatched bases: 16. CDR3 sequence reads: CASSSPYQGAQDSYTF. The CDR3 DNA reads as TGCGCCAGCAGCTCCCCCTATCAGGGGGCGCAAGACAGCTACACCTTC.

A few counts support this clone. The rearrangement uses TRBV18 and TRBJ1-1; D ambiguous. Germline V lookup: CDR1 KGHSH, CDR2 LQKENI. Trimming took off 1 base at V and 6 bases at J, with 3 bases between the two ends. The CDR3 consists of 11 residues. CDR3 sequence (DNA): TGTGCCAGCTCACCACAATCTGAAGCTTTCTTT. Its protein product is CASSPQSEAFF.

The chain combines TRBV5-1 with TRBJ2-7; D is possibly TRBD1 or TRBD2 (7 bases each). Germline-derived CDR1 and CDR2 are SGHRS and YFSETQ. The V end lost 0 bases, the J end lost 9 bases, and 16 bases lay between the germline ends. This CDR3 has 14 amino acids. The CDR3 DNA reads as TGCGCCAGCAGCTTGGCCCCGCAGGGGGGGTGGCAGTACTTC. It codes for CASSLAPQGGWQYF.